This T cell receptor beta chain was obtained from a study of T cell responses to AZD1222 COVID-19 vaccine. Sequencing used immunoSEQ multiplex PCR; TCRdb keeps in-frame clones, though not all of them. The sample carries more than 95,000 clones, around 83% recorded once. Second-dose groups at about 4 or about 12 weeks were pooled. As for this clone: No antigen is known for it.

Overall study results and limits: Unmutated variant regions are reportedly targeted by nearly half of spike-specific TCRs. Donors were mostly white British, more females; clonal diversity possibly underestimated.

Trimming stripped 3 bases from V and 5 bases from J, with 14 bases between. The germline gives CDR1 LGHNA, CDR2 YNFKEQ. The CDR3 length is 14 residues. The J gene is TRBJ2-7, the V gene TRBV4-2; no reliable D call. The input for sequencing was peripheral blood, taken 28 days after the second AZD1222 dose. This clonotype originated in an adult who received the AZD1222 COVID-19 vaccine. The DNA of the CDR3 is TGTGCCAGCAGCCAGAGGAATCTAGGCAACGAGCAGTACTTC. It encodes CASSQRNLGNEQYF.